The T cell receptor beta chain under discussion was sequenced for a study of T-cell reconstitution after alpha-beta-depleted transplantation in children. Study outcomes and limitations: Recipient T cells and thymic progenitors that survived were the source of the high TCRbeta diversity seen at day 60 in some patients. Roughly two months post-transplant, alpha-beta T cells reportedly originated from several hundred graft clones that had expanded. From newly produced T cells came most of the T-cell counts and diversity one year after transplant.

Trimming took 3 bases from V and 5 from J, leaving 12 bases between them. The CDR3 spans 15 residues. Looked up from germline, CDR1 is SGHRS and CDR2 is YFSETQ. The library targeted TCRbeta and was prepared with unique molecular identifiers. Via MiXCR, TCRdb re-called the PCR reads, giving one row per CDR3 protein. The sample has about 78,000 distinct CDR3 sequences, roughly 14% seen once. As regards this clonotype: The antigen is undetermined.

The rearrangement uses TRBV5-1 and TRBJ1-6; D perhaps matches TRBD1 (5 bases). Sample: PBMCs, mostly from graft donor cells, taken 180 days after TCRalphabeta/CD19-depleted stem cell transplant. This clonotype was obtained from a male patient aged 2 to 10 who had a stem cell transplant for acute lymphoblastic leukemia, so the T cells may come from the graft donor. This CDR3 reads CASSWGLRNNSPLHF. The CDR3 DNA reads as TGCGCCAGCAGCTGGGGACTCCGAAATAATTCACCCCTCCACTTT.